The 7 T cell receptor beta chains below were found in one sample sequenced in a study of cytomegalovirus exposure and HLA in healthy donors. Vbeta (60) and Jbeta (13) primers were used in the PCR. Clones were read by immunoSEQ multiplex PCR, and TCRdb kept only the in-frame ones, dropping some. The data contain 110,000 to 150,000 clones, roughly 76% of them singletons. The sequenced sample was PBMCs. The source of these receptors is a female donor in good health and CMV-seronegative.

This sequence joins TRBV6-1 and TRBJ1-5; D is uncertain. The V gene lost 6 bases and the J gene lost 0 bases, with 12 bases spanning the gap. This CDR3 comprises 15 residues. In germline, CDR1 is MNHNS, CDR2 SASEGT. This CDR3 reads CASSRRGDSNQPQHF. In nucleotides, the CDR3 is TGTGCCAGCAGCCGACGCGGAGATAGCAATCAGCCCCAGCATTTT.

The chain links TRBV4-1 to TRBJ2-1; 8 positions agree with TRBD1. Trimming removed 3 bases from V and 10 bases from J; junction bases left unmatched: 11. The CDR3 spans 15 residues. CDR1 MGHRA and CDR2 YSYEKL come from the germline V gene. CDR3 coding DNA: TGCGCCAGCAGCCATACGGGACAGGTACATCGGGAGCAGTTCTTC. It codes for CASSHTGQVHREQFF.

In this sample, this clone turned up once. The V call is TRBV6-5, the J call TRBJ2-1; D is ambiguous. The CDR3 runs to 15 residues. The V and J ends lost 6 bases and 8 bases respectively, with 20 bases between them. Per germline, CDR1 MNHEY and CDR2 SVGAGI. DNA of the CDR3: TGTGCCAGCAGAACCAACACGGGTTCACGGTATGAGCAGTTCTTC. The encoded protein is CASRTNTGSRYEQFF.

The V and J genes are TRBV7-2 and TRBJ2-3, with 7 bases aligning to TRBD1. This CDR3 spans 16 amino acids. V gave up 2 bases and J gave up 5 bases; unmatched junction bases: 10. Germline CDR1 is SGHTA and CDR2 is FQGNSA. The CDR3 spells CASSLLVAGGIDTQYF. The CDR3 DNA reads as TGTGCCAGCAGCTTATTGGTAGCAGGGGGTATAGATACGCAGTATTTT.

This chain links TRBV19 with TRBJ1-2, with D possibly being TRBD1 (5 bases). Trimming left V 1 base short and J 2 bases short, with 11 bases between. The germline gives CDR1 LNHDA, CDR2 SQIVND (reference sequence). This CDR3 is built from 15 residues. This chain's CDR3 is CASSIAQRGNYGYTF. CDR3 in DNA: TGTGCCAGTAGTATAGCCCAGCGGGGGAACTATGGCTACACCTTC.

Regarding this clone: The junction departs from the called germline gene at one end, perhaps through a read error. The chain has TRBV2 and TRBJ2-1, with D maybe TRBD1 (5 bases). CDR1 is SNHLY and CDR2 is FYNNEI in the germline V gene. This CDR3 is built from 10 residues. The CDR3 region has the DNA TGTGCCAGCAGTGAGCGCAGGGAAATCTTC. Protein: CASSERREIF.

The chain links TRBV28 to TRBJ1-1; the D gene is possibly TRBD1 (5 bases). V shed 3 bases and J shed 9 bases, with 17 bases lying between them. Germline V CDR1 and CDR2: MDHEN, SYDVKM. This CDR3 is built from 14 residues. CDR3 sequence reads: CASSFGAAHLKAFF. The DNA of the CDR3 is TGTGCCAGCAGTTTTGGGGCGGCACACCTAAAAGCTTTCTTT.